This note documents a single T cell receptor beta chain sequence. The use of a sample-barcoded 5' primer and a J-beta primer mix characterized a second PCR of roughly 6 to 12 cycles. TCRdb recomputed calls from the 5' RACE reads with MiXCR, one row per CDR3 protein. The repertoire has 550,000 to 750,000 distinct CDR3 sequences, more than 20% of them found once; the top ten carry approximately 3.7%. The CDR3 spans 14 residues. V lost 5 bases, J lost 8 bases, and 8 bases stayed unmatched. The data belong to a study of blood T cells in healthy people across ages. Sequencing was done on a sample of blood. This clonotype was sampled from a man aged 65 to 85 in good health. The V and J genes are TRBV12-3 or TRBV12-4 and TRBJ2-2; 7 positions match TRBD2. The chain's CDR3 is CASSRTGGSGELFF. In DNA form, the CDR3 reads TGTGCCAGCAGTCGGACTGGCGGGAGTGGGGAGCTGTTTTTT.